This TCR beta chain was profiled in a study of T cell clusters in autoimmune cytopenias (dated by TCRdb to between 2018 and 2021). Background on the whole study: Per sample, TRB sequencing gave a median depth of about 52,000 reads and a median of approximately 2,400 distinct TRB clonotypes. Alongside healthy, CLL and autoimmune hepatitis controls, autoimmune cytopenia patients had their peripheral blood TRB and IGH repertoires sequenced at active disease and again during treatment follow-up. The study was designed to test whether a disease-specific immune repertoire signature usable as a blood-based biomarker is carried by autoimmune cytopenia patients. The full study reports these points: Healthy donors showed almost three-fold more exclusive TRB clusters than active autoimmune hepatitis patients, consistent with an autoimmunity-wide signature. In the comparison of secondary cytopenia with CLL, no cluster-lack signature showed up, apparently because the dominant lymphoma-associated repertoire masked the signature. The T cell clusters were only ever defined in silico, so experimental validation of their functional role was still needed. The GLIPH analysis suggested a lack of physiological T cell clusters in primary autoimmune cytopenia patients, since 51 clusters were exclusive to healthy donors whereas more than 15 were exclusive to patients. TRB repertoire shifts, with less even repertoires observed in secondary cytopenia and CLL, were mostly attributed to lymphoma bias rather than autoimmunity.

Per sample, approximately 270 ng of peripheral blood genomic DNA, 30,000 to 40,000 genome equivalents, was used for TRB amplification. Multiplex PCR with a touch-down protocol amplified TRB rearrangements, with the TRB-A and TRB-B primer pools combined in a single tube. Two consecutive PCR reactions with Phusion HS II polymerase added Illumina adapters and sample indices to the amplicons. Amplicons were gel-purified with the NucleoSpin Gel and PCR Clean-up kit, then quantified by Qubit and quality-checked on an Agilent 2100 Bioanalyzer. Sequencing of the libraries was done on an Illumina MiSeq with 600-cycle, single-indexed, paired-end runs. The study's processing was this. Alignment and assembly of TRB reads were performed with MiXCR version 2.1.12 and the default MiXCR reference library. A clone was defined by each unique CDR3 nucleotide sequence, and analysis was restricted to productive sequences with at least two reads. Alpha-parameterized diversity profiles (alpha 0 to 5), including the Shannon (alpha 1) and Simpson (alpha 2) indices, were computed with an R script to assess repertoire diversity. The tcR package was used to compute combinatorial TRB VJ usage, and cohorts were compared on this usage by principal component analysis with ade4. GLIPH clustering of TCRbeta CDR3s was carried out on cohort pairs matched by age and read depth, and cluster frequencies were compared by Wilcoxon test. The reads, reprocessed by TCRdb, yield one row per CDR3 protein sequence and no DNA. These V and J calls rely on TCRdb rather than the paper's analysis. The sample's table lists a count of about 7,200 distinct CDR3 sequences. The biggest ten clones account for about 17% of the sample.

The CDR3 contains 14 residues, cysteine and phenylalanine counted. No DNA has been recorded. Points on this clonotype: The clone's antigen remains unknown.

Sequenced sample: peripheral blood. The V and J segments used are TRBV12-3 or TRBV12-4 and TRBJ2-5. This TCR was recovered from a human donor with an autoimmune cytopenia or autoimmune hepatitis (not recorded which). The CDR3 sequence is CASSLRRTQETQYF.